The clone carrying this T cell receptor (beta chain) appeared many times. Its specificity is not known. The record originates from a study of regulatory T cells in long-lasting Graves disease. Arm-PCR with iRepertoire HTBI primers amplified the CDR3 regions for these TCR beta libraries. TCRdb reprocessed the multiplex PCR reads via MiXCR and lists one record per CDR3 protein. Of about 450,000 distinct CDR3 sequences listed, over 15% were seen once; the top ten hold around 10%. Study-wide findings and caveats: Repertoires from persistent disease leaned toward TRBV28, TRBJ1-2 and TRBJ2-5. Sharing of public clonotypes was greater in persistent patients (roughly 2,900) than in new patients (about 970).

Noted time point: newly diagnosed GD, antithyroid drugs for less than 3 months. Following extraction of RNA from PBMCs, that RNA was used to make the TCR library. The germline V gene encodes CDR1 DFQATT and CDR2 SNEGSKA (reference sequence). The CDR3 has 15 amino acids. The V segment lost 8 bases and the J segment 5 bases; nucleotides outside the gene matches: 15. The same sample was also used in a study of T cells in Graves' hyperthyroidism and ophthalmopathy. That report adds: Hyperthyroidism of Graves' type that showed no ophthalmopathy progression within 18 months was stable. The majority of expanded thyroid clonotypes above 0.001 also appeared in blood.

The receptor was isolated from a woman younger than 45 with Graves disease. The specimen comprised peripheral blood mononuclear cells (PBMCs), sampled at new diagnosis, from a patient treated with antithyroid drugs. The J gene is TRBJ1-1, the V gene TRBV20-1, with TRBD1 identical over 9 bases. The CDR3 reads CSYLLPGQGGTEAFF. The CDR3 DNA reads as TGCAGTTACCTTCTGCCGGGACAGGGAGGTACTGAAGCTTTCTTT.